The next 5 T cell receptor beta chains were all read from a single sample in a study of blood T cell repertoires in COVID-19. Clones were read by immunoSEQ multiplex PCR, and TCRdb kept only the in-frame ones, dropping some. The sample shows 350,000 to 400,000 clones, about 89% of them seen only once. The sample was PBMCs or T cells enriched from blood (not recorded which). These receptors were collected from a man aged 35-49 years in a cohort exposed to, infected with or recovered from COVID-19 (not recorded which).

The J gene is TRBJ1-5, the V gene TRBV30; no definite D call. Germline V gene lookup returns CDR1 GTSNPN and CDR2 SVGIG (reference sequence). CDR3 length: 16 residues. The V and J ends lost 4 bases and 0 bases respectively, with 16 bases between them. CDR3 region: CAWKDEGHGSNQPQHF. The DNA for the CDR3 is TGTGCCTGGAAAGACGAGGGCCACGGTAGCAATCAGCCCCAGCATTTT.

This chain connects TRBV7-8 to TRBJ2-7; D uncertain. The CDR3 is made up of 13 amino acids. Germline V gene sequence: CDR1 SGHVS, CDR2 FQNEAQ. Trimming stripped 3 bases from V and 5 bases from J, with 11 bases between. As DNA, the CDR3 is TGTGCCAGCAGCTTGAATAGAGGTGACGAGCAGTACTTC. It yields the protein CASSLNRGDEQYF.

The V and J genes are TRBV28 and TRBJ2-3; 7 nucleotides match TRBD2. Trimming at V came to 6 bases and at J to 4 bases, leaving 7 bases not matched to a gene. The CDR3 is 14 amino acids. Germline V CDR1 and CDR2: MDHEN, SYDVKM. CDR3 loop: CASSRGGSPDTQYF. The CDR3 bases are TGTGCCAGCAGCCGGGGCGGGAGCCCAGATACGCAGTATTTT. The variable domain in full, with the rest retrieved from reference TRBV28 and TRBJ2-3, is DVKVTQSSRYLVKRTGEKVFLECVQDMDHENMFWYRQDPGLGLRLIYFSYDVKMKEKGDIPEGYSVSREKKERFSLILESASTNQTSMYLCASSRGGSPDTQYFGPGTRLTVL.

The V and J genes are TRBV12-5 and TRBJ2-1, with D perhaps TRBD1 (5 bases). Trimming shortened V by 1 base and J by 4 bases, and 11 bases separated the two germline ends. Germline CDR1 LGHNT, CDR2 FRNRAP. This CDR3 is built from 15 residues. CDR3 DNA: TGTGCTAGTGGTTTGGACAGGCGTGGATACAATGAGCAGTTCTTC. This codes for CASGLDRRGYNEQFF.

The rearrangement joins TRBV18 to TRBJ2-5; D not certain. V gave up 0 bases and J gave up 4 bases, with 6 bases separating them. Per germline, CDR1 KGHSH and CDR2 LQKENI. The CDR3 extends over 13 amino acids. The CDR3 sequence: CASSPPSVETQYF. In DNA form, the CDR3 reads TGTGCCAGCTCACCACCTTCGGTAGAGACCCAGTACTTC.